This T cell receptor (beta chain) is drawn from a study of identical twins. Study-wide results and limits: Cross-sectional statistical analysis, not tracking of the same donors, underpinned the conclusions. Fewer insertions characterized abundant cord blood beta clonotypes, whereas memory repertoires showed none. Among beta out-of-frame sequences, excess sharing between twins appeared weaker.

Notes on this clonotype: Its antigen remains unknown.

This CDR3 is 10 amino acids long. Germline CDR1 and CDR2: DFQATT and SNEGSKA (reference sequence). Unique molecular identifiers were present on the cDNA, and a universal primer site came from template switching. From the 5' RACE reads, TCRdb called clonotypes with MiXCR, one entry per CDR3 protein. In the table there are 1.5 million to 2 million distinct CDR3 sequences, 32% of which are singletons. The gene calls are TRBV20-1 and TRBJ1-2, with 7 bases that match TRBD1. This receptor was taken from a newborn girl in good health. Sequencing input: cord blood. CDR3 residues: CTSGQYGYTF. The CDR3 DNA is TGCACCTCGGGACAGTATGGCTACACCTTC.